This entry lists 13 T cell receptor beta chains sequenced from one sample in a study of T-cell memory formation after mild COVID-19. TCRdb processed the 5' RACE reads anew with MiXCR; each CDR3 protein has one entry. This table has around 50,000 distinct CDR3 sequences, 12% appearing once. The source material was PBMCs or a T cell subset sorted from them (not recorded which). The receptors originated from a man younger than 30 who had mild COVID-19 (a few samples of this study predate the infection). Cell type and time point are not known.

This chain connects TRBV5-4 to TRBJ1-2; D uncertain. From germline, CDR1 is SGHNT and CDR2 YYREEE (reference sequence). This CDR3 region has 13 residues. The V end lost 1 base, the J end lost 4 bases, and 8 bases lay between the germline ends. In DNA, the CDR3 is TGTGCCAGCAGCTTGTCCCAGAGCTATGGCTACACCTTC. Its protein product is CASSLSQSYGYTF. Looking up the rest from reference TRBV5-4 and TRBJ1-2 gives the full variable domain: ETGVTQSPTHLIKTRGQQVTLRCSSQSGHNTVSWYQQALGQGPQFIFQYYREEENGRGNFPPRFSGLQFPNYSSELNVNALELDDSALYLCASSLSQSYGYTFGSGTRLTVV.

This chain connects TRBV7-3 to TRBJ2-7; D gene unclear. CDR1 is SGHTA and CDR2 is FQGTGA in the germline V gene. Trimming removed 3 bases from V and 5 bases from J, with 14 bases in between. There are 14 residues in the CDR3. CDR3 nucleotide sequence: TGTGCCAGCAGCTTGTTTCCAGGAAACAACGAGCAGTACTTC. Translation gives CASSLFPGNNEQYF.

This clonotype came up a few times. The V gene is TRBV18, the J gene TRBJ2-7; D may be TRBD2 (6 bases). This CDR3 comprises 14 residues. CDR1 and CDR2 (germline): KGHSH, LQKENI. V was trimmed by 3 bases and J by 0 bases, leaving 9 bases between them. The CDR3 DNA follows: TGTGCCAGCTCACCTGGGGGGTCCTCCTACGAGCAGTACGTC. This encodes CASSPGGSSYEQYV.

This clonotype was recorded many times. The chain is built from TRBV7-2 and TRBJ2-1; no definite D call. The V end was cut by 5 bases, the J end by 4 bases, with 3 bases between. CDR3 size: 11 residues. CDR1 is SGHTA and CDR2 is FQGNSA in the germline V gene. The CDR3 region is CASSAYNEQFF. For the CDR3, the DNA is TGTGCCAGCAGCGCATACAATGAGCAGTTCTTC.

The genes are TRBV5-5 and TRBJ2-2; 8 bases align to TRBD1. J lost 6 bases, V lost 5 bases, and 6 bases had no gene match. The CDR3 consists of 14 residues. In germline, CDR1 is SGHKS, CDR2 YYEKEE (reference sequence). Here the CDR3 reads CASRTGQGSGELFF. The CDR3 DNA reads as TGTGCCAGCAGAACTGGACAGGGCTCCGGGGAGCTGTTTTTT. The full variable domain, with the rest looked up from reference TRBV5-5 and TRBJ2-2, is DAGVTQSPTHLIKTRGQQVTLRCSPISGHKSVSWYQQVLGQGPQFIFQYYEKEERGRGNFPDRFSARQFPNYSSELNVNALLLGDSALYLCASRTGQGSGELFFGEGSRLTVL.

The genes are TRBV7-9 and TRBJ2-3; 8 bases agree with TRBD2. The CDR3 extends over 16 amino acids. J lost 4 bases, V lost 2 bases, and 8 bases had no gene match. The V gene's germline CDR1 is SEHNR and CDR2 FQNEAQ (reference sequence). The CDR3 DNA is TGTGCCAGCAGCTTAAGACGGGGGGGCCGGGCAGATACGCAGTATTTT. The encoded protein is CASSLRRGGRADTQYF.

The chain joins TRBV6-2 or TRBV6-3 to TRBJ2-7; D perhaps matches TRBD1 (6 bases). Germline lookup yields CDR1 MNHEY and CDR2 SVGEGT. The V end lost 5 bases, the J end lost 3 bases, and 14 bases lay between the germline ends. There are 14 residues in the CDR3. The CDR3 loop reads CASSLQGGIYEQYV. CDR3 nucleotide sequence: TGTGCCAGCAGTCTCCAAGGGGGAATCTACGAGCAGTACGTC.

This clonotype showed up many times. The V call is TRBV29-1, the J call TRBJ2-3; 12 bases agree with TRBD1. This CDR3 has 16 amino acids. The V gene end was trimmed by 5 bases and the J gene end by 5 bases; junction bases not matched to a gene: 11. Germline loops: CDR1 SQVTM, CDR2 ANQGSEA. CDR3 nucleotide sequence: TGCAGCGTTATAAAGTCCGGGACAGGGGGCGTAGATACGCAGTATTTT. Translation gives CSVIKSGTGGVDTQYF.

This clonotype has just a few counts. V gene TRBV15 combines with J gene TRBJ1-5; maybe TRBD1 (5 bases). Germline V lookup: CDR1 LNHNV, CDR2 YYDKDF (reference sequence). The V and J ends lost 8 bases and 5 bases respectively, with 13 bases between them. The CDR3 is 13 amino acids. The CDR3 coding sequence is TGTGCCACCGCCCAGAGGGGAGATCAGCCCCAGCATTTT. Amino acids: CATAQRGDQPQHF.

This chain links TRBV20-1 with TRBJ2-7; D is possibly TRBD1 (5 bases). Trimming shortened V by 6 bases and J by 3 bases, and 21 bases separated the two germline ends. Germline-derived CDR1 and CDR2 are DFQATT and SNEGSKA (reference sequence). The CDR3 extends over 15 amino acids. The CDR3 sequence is CSATSIRGLNYEQYF. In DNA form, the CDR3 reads TGCAGTGCCACCAGCATTAGGGGCCTTAACTACGAGCAGTACTTC.

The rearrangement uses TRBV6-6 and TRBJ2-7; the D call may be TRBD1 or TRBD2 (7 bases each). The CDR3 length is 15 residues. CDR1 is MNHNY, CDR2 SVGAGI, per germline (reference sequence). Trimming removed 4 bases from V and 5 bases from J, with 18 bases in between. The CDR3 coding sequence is TGTGCCAGCAGTTCCGCAGGGGGGGGCCGGAACGAGCAGTACTTC. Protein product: CASSSAGGGRNEQYF.

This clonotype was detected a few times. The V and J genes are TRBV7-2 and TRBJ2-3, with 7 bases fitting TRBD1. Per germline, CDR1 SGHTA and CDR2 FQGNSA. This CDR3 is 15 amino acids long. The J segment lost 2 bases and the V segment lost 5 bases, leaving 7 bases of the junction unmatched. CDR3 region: CASSPYRGTTDTQYF. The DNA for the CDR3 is TGTGCCAGCAGCCCCTACAGGGGAACCACAGATACGCAGTATTTT.

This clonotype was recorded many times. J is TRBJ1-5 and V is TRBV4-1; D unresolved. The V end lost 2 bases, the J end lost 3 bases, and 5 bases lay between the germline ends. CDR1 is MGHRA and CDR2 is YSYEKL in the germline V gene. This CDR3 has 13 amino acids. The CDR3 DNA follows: TGCGCCAGCAGCCAACGCGTCAATCAGCCCCAGCATTTT. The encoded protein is CASSQRVNQPQHF.